The source of this TCR beta chain is a study of technical replicates of blood from several donors (dated by TCRdb to 2016 to 2017). With regard to this clone: Its antigen has not been determined. No much larger clonotype is one base removed from it; base qualities were not supplied.

The CDR3 has 16 amino acids, counting the end cysteine and phenylalanine. The retained sequence is limited to the CDR3, 48 bases, with the frame set at the first base. At the junction V is shortened by 0 bases and J by 4 bases, with 15 bases in between. Per the germline V gene, SGHDN is the CDR1 and FVKESK is the CDR2. Receptor libraries were prepared by the immunoSEQ multiplex PCR assay. TCRdb carries this immuneACCESS record with in-frame sequences only. Its versions omit some clonotypes, under half of them owing to an unresolved V gene in the studies checked, with the rest unexplained. In this sample the table shows around 85,000 clones, just under 95% of which occur a single time. Together, the top ten hold 0.25% of the sample.

The TCR was taken from a human donor in good health. The chain is made from TRBV14 and TRBJ2-5; a tentative D match to TRBD2 spans 5 bases. Sequencing was done on a sample of T cells isolated from PBMCs. The CDR3 corresponds to CASSQEGRAGGETQYF. The DNA is as follows: TGTGCCAGCAGCCAAGAAGGTCGGGCGGGTGGAGAGACCCAGTACTTC.